This is a list of T cell receptor beta chains from one sample in a study of blood T cell repertoires in COVID-19. Sequencing was performed with immunoSEQ multiplex PCR; in TCRdb, only in-frame clones are kept and a portion is missing. The sample carries some 320,000 clones, about 88% recorded once. Sequencing was done on a sample of PBMCs or T cells enriched from blood (not recorded which). The receptors shown here come from a man aged 60-69 years who had recovered from COVID-19. CDR3s include the opening cysteine and the closing phenylalanine or tryptophan. The order of the fields is clone size, V gene, D gene, J gene, CDR3 DNA, CDR3 protein. A D gene is named only where the DNA matches it firmly. For some rows the clone size is stated as once, few or many, or as a class when expanded; others skip it.

clone size: NA
V gene: TRBV7-9
D gene: NA
J gene: TRBJ2-2
CDR3 DNA: TGTGCCAGCAGCCTGAGCGGAACGAACACCGGGGAGCTGTTTTTT
CDR3 protein: CASSLSGTNTGELFF

clone size: few
V gene: TRBV2
D gene: TRBD1
J gene: TRBJ2-5
CDR3 DNA: TGTGCCAGCAGTGAACAAGGGGGCATGGGAGAGACCCAGTACTTC
CDR3 protein: CASSEQGGMGETQYF

clone size: NA
V gene: TRBV3-1/TRBV3-2
D gene: NA
J gene: TRBJ2-5
CDR3 DNA: TGTGCCAGCAGCCAAGGCGGGGAAGAGACCCAGTACTTC
CDR3 protein: CASSQGGEETQYF

clone size: NA
V gene: TRBV6-5
D gene: NA
J gene: TRBJ1-3
CDR3 DNA: TGTGCCAGCAGCCCCCCGGGTATGAACACCATATATTTT
CDR3 protein: CASSPPGMNTIYF

clone size: NA
V gene: TRBV9
D gene: NA
J gene: TRBJ2-2
CDR3 DNA: TGTGCCAGCAGCGCCAGTGGGAGCCCAGCGAACACCGGGGAGCTGTTTTTT
CDR3 protein: CASSASGSPANTGELFF

clone size: NA
V gene: TRBV5-1
D gene: TRBD2
J gene: TRBJ2-5
CDR3 DNA: TGCGCCAGCAGCTGGGGGGGTCGGGTCCAAGAGACCCAGTACTTC
CDR3 protein: CASSWGGRVQETQYF

clone size: NA
V gene: TRBV4-1
D gene: NA
J gene: TRBJ2-3
CDR3 DNA: TGCGCCAGCAGCCAAGCCGGGACTGGCACAGATACGCAGTATTTT
CDR3 protein: CASSQAGTGTDTQYF

clone size: once
V gene: TRBV6-5
D gene: TRBD1
J gene: TRBJ1-3
CDR3 DNA: TGTGCCAGCAGAGAGACAGGGGGCAGTGGAAACACCATATATTTT
CDR3 protein: CASRETGGSGNTIYF

clone size: NA
V gene: TRBV19
D gene: NA
J gene: TRBJ1-1
CDR3 DNA: TGTGCCAGTAGTATATGGGGGGGGACTGAAGCTTTCTTT
CDR3 protein: CASSIWGGTEAFF

clone size: NA
V gene: TRBV27
D gene: TRBD1
J gene: TRBJ2-1
CDR3 DNA: TGTGCCAGCAGATCAGGGGGCGTGGGACACAATGAGCAGTTCTTC
CDR3 protein: CASRSGGVGHNEQFF

clone size: NA
V gene: TRBV18
D gene: NA
J gene: TRBJ2-7
CDR3 DNA: TGTGCCAGCTCACTGATAGCGTCCTACGAGCAGTACTTC
CDR3 protein: CASSLIASYEQYF